These T cell receptor beta chains were read from a single sample in a study of T cell responses to AZD1222 COVID-19 vaccine. Only in-frame clones appear in the TCRdb table, and some are missing; sequencing was by immunoSEQ multiplex PCR. Among about 94,000 clones listed, about 88% were seen once. Source: peripheral blood, taken on day 0 of AZD1222 vaccination. The receptors were gathered from an adult in good health. Each CDR3 is given with its conserved first and last residue. D genes are given only for firm matches. Some rows mark clone size as missing; the rest say once, few, many or name a class of expanded clone.

V gene	clone size	D gene	J gene	CDR3 protein	CDR3 DNA
TRBV7-2	-	TRBD2	TRBJ2-7	CASSLVPAGTYEQYF	TGTGCCAGCAGCTTAGTCCCAGCGGGGACCTACGAGCAGTACTTC
TRBV3-1/TRBV3-2	-	TRBD2	TRBJ2-3	CASSLAGADTQYF	TGTGCCAGCAGCCTAGCGGGGGCAGATACGCAGTATTTT
TRBV9	-	TRBD1	TRBJ1-2	CASSPATGPYGYTF	TGTGCCAGCAGCCCCGCGACAGGGCCTTATGGCTACACCTTC
TRBV7-9	-	-	TRBJ2-4	CASSLGGGTKNIQYF	TGTGCCAGCAGCTTAGGAGGGGGAACCAAAAACATTCAGTACTTC
TRBV18	few	-	TRBJ2-7	CASSPEAYEQYF	TGTGCCAGCTCACCCGAGGCCTACGAGCAGTACTTC
TRBV28	-	TRBD1	TRBJ1-3	CASSPQGVGNTIYF	TGTGCCAGCAGTCCCCAGGGGGTAGGAAACACCATATATTTT
TRBV9	-	-	TRBJ2-7	CASSVEGGTYEQYF	TGTGCCAGCAGCGTAGAGGGGGGCACCTACGAGCAGTACTTC
TRBV6-5	-	-	TRBJ2-7	CATEDRTYEQYF	TGTGCCACCGAAGACAGGACGTACGAGCAGTACTTC
TRBV5-1	-	-	TRBJ1-3	CASSPPYDSGNTIYF	TGCGCCAGCAGCCCCCCTTATGACTCTGGAAACACCATATATTTT
TRBV19	-	TRBD1	TRBJ2-1	CASRLGGTGGNEQFF	TGTGCCAGCCGATTAGGAGGGACAGGGGGCAATGAGCAGTTCTTC
TRBV15	-	TRBD1	TRBJ1-1	CATSRGGQGNTEAFF	TGTGCCACCAGCAGGGGCGGACAGGGGAACACTGAAGCTTTCTTT
TRBV25-1	-	-	TRBJ1-1	CASVVVQGSSTEAFF	TGTGCCAGCGTGGTTGTCCAGGGTTCCAGCACTGAAGCTTTCTTT